This is a list of T cell receptor beta chains from one sample in a study of T-cell reconstitution after alpha-beta-depleted transplantation in children. TCRdb re-derived calls from the PCR reads in MiXCR, one entry per CDR3 protein. This sample has about 640,000 distinct CDR3 sequences; roughly 17% occur once, and the top ten carry about 1.1%. Sequenced here: PBMCs from the stem cell graft donor, sampled from the stem cell graft. Every receptor here comes from a human donor who donated a stem cell graft to a child with acute myeloid leukemia. CDR3s include the opening cysteine and the closing phenylalanine or tryptophan. D genes are given only for firm matches. Rows give clone size only sometimes, using once, few, many, or a class for an expanded clone.

cdr3_length j_call clone_size d_call v_call cdr3_aa cdr3_nt
11 TRBJ2-7 many NA TRBV29-1 CSVTLLGEQYF TGCAGCGTTACCTTACTGGGGGAGCAGTACTTC
14 TRBJ1-2 many TRBD1 TRBV7-2 CASSSSATGSGYTF TGTGCCAGCAGCTCATCCGCGACAGGGAGTGGCTACACCTTC
12 TRBJ2-5 NA NA TRBV20-1 CSANEVVETQYF TGCAGTGCTAATGAGGTCGTGGAGACCCAGTACTTC
14 TRBJ1-4 many NA TRBV20-1 CSAREGLVDEKLFF TGCAGTGCTAGAGAGGGGTTAGTTGATGAAAAACTGTTTTTT
15 TRBJ1-5 few NA TRBV9 CASSVGGEIGQPQHF TGTGCCAGCAGCGTAGGCGGCGAGATCGGCCAGCCCCAGCATTTT
15 TRBJ1-5 many TRBD1 TRBV6-2/TRBV6-3 CASTLDRGNNQPQHF TGTGCCAGCACCCTGGACAGGGGGAACAATCAGCCCCAGCATTTT
17 TRBJ2-2 NA TRBD2 TRBV12-3/TRBV12-4 CASSLAGLAGETGELFF TGTGCCAGCAGTTTAGCGGGGCTAGCGGGGGAAACCGGGGAGCTGTTTTTT
17 TRBJ2-2 once NA TRBV15 CATSRDWEGGYTGELFF TGTGCCACCAGCAGAGATTGGGAAGGGGGTTACACCGGGGAGCTGTTTTTT
15 TRBJ2-1 many TRBD1 TRBV5-6 CASSFGTGSASEQFF TGTGCCAGCAGCTTTGGGACAGGGAGTGCTAGTGAGCAGTTCTTC
16 TRBJ2-2 few NA TRBV7-9 CASRPPVEGNTGELFF TGTGCCAGCAGACCTCCTGTCGAGGGGAACACCGGGGAGCTGTTTTTT
14 TRBJ2-2 few NA TRBV7-7 CASSLGEVAGELFF TGTGCCAGCAGCTTAGGAGAAGTCGCCGGGGAGCTGTTTTTT
16 TRBJ2-2 NA TRBD1 TRBV20-1 CSARDSDRTNTGELFF TGCAGTGCTAGAGATTCGGACAGGACGAACACCGGGGAGCTGTTTTTT
15 TRBJ2-2 many TRBD2 TRBV12-3/TRBV12-4 CASSLTSGGSGELFF TGTGCCAGCAGTTTAACTAGCGGGGGTTCCGGGGAGCTGTTTTTT
12 TRBJ1-1 few NA TRBV20-1 CSASTMNTEAFF TGCAGTGCTTCTACAATGAACACTGAAGCTTTCTTT
11 TRBJ1-2 many NA TRBV20-1 CSAWIAYGYTF TGCAGTGCCTGGATAGCTTATGGCTACACCTTC
16 TRBJ2-7 NA TRBD1 TRBV7-2 CASSWAGQGIPYEQYF TGTGCCAGCAGCTGGGCGGGACAGGGGATACCCTACGAGCAGTACTTC
13 TRBJ1-2 few TRBD1 TRBV12-3/TRBV12-4 CASSDGQDYGYTF TGTGCCAGCAGTGACGGACAGGACTATGGCTACACCTTC
12 TRBJ1-2 many NA TRBV20-1 CSAPFDNYGYTF TGCAGTGCCCCGTTTGATAACTATGGCTACACCTTC